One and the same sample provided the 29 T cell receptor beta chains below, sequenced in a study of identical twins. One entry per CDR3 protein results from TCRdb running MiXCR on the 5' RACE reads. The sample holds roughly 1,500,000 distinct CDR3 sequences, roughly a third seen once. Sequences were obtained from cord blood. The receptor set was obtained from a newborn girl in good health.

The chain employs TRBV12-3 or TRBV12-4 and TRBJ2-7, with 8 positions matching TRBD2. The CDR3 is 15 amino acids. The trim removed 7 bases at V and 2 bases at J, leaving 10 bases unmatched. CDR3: CASMDGGLGAYEQYF. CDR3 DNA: TGTGCCAGCATGGATGGGGGACTAGGTGCCTACGAGCAGTACTTC.

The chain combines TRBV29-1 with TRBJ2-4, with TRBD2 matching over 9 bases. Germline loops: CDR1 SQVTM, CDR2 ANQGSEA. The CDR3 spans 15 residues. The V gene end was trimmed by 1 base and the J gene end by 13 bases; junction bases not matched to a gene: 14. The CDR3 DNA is TGCAGCGTTGAAGGAGGGAGACTAGCGGCTTACGGGCAGTACTTC. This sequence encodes CSVEGGRLAAYGQYF.

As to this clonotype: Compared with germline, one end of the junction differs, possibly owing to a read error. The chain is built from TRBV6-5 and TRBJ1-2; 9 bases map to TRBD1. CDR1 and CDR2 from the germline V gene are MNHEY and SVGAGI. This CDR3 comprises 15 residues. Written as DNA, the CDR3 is TGTGCCAGCAGGTACTCGAGGACAGGGGAGTATGGCTACACCTTC. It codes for CASRYSRTGEYGYTF.

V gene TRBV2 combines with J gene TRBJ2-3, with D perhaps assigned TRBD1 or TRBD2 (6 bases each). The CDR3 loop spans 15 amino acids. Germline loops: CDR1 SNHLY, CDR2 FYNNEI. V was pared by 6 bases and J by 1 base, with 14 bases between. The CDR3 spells CASRIRGVGTDTQYF. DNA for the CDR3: TGTGCCAGCAGGATTAGGGGGGTTGGCACAGATACGCAGTATTTT.

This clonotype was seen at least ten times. The CDR3 nucleotides are TGTGCCAGCAGTTTAGGCAGGGCAGTCTCTGGCTACACCTTC. It yields the protein CASSLGRAVSGYTF. The V and J genes are TRBV12-3 or TRBV12-4 and TRBJ1-2, with a weak D call TRBD1 (5 bases). The germline V and J ends were trimmed by 1 base and 7 bases, with 13 bases remaining between them. The CDR3 runs 14 residues.

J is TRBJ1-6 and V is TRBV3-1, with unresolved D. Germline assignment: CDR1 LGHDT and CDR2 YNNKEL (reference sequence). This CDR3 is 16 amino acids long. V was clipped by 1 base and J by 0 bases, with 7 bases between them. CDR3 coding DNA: TGTGCCAGCAGCCAAGGGACGAGCTCCTATAATTCACCCCTCCACTTT. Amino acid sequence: CASSQGTSSYNSPLHF. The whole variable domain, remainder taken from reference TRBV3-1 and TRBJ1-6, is DTAVSQTPKYLVTQMGNDKSIKCEQNLGHDTMYWYKQDSKKFLKIMFSYNNKELIINETVPNRFSPKSPDKAHLNLHINSLELGDSAVYFCASSQGTSSYNSPLHFGNGTRLTVT.

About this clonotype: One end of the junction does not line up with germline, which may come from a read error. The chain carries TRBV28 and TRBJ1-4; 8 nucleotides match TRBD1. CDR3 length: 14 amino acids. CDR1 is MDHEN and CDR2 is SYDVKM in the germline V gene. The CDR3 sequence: CASSSGQGGEKPFF. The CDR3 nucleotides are TGTGCCAGCAGTTCAGGACAGGGAGGGGAAAAACCGTTTTTT.

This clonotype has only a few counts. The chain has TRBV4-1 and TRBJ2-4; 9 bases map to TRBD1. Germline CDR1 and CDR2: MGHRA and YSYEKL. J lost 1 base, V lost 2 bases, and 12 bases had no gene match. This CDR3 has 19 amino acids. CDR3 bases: TGCGCCAGCAGCCAATCGCTGACAGGGGGAAAGTCGGCCAAAAACATTCAGTACTTC. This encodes CASSQSLTGGKSAKNIQYF.

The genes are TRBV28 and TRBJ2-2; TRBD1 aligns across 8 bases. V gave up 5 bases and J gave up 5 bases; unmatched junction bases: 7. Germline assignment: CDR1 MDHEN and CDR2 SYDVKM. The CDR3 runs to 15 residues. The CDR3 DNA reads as TGTGCCAGCAGTCTGGGACAGGCTCAAACCGGGGAGCTGTTTTTT. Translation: CASSLGQAQTGELFF.

The CDR3 protein is CASSSPWRSPTYEQYF. The CDR3 coding sequence is TGTGCCAGCAGTTCACCGTGGCGGTCCCCTACCTACGAGCAGTACTTC. The chain combines TRBV27 with TRBJ2-7; D is uncertain. The CDR3 is made up of 16 amino acids. The germline CDR1 and CDR2 sequences are MNHEY and SMNVEV (reference sequence). The V gene lost 4 bases and the J gene lost 2 bases, with 18 bases spanning the gap.

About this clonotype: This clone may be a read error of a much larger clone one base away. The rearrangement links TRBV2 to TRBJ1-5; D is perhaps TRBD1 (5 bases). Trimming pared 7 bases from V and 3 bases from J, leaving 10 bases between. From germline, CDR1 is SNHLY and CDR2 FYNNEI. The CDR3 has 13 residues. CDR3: CASIRDPNQPQHF. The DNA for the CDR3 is TGTGCCAGCATCCGGGACCCCAATCAGCCCCAGCATTTT.

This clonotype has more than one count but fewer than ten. The CDR3 loop reads CASTSSGHYEQYF. The CDR3 bases are TGTGCCAGCACCTCTAGCGGACATTACGAGCAGTACTTC. V gene TRBV25-1 combines with J gene TRBJ2-4; 7 bases line up with TRBD2. TRBJ2-7 matches the DNA end more closely, so the J call is doubtful. This CDR3 is built from 13 residues. Germline V lookup: CDR1 MGHDK, CDR2 SYGVNS.

As DNA, the CDR3 is TGTGCCAGCAGTTTAATCGGCTACCTTTCCTACAATGAGCAGTTCTTC. Amino acids: CASSLIGYLSYNEQFF. J is TRBJ2-1 and V is TRBV27; D uncertain. Germline V gene lookup returns CDR1 MNHEY and CDR2 SMNVEV (reference sequence). This CDR3 contains 16 residues. Trimming took 2 bases from V and 1 from J, leaving 12 bases between them.

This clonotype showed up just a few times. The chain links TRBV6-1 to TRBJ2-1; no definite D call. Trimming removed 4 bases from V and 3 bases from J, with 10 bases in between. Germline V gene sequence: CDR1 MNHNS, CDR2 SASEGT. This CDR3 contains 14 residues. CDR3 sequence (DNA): TGTGCCAGCAGTGTTGTTGCTAGCTACAATGAGCAGTTCTTC. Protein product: CASSVVASYNEQFF.

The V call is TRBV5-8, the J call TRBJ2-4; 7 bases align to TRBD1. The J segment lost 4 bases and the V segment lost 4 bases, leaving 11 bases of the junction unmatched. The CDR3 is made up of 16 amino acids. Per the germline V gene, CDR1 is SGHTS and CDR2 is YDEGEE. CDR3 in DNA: TGTGCCAGCAGCCTCCTGACAGGGATAGTGAAAAACATTCAGTACTTC. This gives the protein CASSLLTGIVKNIQYF.

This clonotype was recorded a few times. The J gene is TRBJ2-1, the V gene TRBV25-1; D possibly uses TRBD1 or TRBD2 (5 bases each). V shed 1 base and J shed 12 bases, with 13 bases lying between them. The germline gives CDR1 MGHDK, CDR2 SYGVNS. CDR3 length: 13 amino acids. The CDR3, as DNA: TGTGCCAGCAGTGAATTTGGGACGGCCAGGCAGTTCTTC. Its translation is CASSEFGTARQFF.

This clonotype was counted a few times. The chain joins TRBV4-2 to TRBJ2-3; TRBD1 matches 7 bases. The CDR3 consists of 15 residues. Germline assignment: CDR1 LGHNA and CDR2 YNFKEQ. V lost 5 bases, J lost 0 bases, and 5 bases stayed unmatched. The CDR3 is CASSFEGASTDTQYF. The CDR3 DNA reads TGTGCCAGCAGCTTCGAGGGGGCGAGCACAGATACGCAGTATTTT.

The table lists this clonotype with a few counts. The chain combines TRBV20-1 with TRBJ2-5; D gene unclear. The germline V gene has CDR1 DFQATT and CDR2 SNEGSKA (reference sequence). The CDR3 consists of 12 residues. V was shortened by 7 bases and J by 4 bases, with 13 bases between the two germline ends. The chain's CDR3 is CSGIRVPETQYF. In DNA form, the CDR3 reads TGCAGTGGGATAAGAGTGCCAGAGACCCAGTACTTC.

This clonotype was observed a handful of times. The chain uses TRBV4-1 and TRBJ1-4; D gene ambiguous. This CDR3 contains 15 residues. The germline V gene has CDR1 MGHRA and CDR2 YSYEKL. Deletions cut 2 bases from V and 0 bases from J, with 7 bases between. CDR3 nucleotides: TGCGCCAGCAGCCAACAGACGGCAACTAATGAAAAACTGTTTTTT. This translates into CASSQQTATNEKLFF.

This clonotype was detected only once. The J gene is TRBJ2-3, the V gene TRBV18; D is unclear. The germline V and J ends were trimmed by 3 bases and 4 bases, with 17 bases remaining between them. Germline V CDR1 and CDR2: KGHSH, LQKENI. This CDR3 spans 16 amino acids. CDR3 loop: CASSPFAGSAPDTQYF. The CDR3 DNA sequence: TGTGCCAGCTCACCTTTCGCAGGCTCCGCGCCAGATACGCAGTATTTT.

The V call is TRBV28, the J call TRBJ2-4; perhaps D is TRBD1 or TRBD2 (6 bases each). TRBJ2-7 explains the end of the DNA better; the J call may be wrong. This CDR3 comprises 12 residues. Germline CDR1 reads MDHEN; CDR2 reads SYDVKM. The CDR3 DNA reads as TGTGCCAGTAGATCGGGGGCTTACGAGCAGTACTTC. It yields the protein CASRSGAYEQYF.

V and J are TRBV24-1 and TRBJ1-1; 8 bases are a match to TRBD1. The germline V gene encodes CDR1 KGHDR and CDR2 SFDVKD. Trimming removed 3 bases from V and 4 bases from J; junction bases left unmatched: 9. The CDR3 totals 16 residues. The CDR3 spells CATSDPIRGQGTEAFF. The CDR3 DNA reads TGTGCCACCAGTGATCCTATCAGGGGGCAAGGCACTGAAGCTTTCTTT.

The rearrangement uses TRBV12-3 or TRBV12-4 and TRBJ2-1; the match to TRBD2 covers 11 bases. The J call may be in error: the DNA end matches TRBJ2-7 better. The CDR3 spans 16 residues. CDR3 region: CASSFSGGAPYNEQYF. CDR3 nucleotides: TGTGCCAGCAGTTTTAGCGGGGGGGCTCCCTACAATGAGCAGTACTTC.

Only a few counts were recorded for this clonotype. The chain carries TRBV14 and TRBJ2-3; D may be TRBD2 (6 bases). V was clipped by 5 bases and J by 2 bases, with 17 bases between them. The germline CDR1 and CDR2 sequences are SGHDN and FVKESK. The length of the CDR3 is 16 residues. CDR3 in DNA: TGTGCCAGCAGCACGGACTACTCCCCGGTCACAGATACGCAGTATTTT. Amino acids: CASSTDYSPVTDTQYF.

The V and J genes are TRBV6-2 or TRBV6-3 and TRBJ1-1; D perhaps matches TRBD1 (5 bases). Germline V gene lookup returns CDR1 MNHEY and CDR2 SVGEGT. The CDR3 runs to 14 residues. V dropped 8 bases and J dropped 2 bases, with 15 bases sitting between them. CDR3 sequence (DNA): TGTGCCAGCGGGTCGGGACTCATAAACACTGAAGCTTTCTTT. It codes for CASGSGLINTEAFF.

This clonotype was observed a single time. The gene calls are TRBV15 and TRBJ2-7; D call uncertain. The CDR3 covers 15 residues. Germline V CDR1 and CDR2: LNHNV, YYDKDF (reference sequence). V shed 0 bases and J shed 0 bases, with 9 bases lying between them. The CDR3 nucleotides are TGTGCCACCAGCAGAGACAGGCCAAGCTCCTACGAGCAGTACTTC. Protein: CATSRDRPSSYEQYF.

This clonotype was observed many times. The CDR3 sequence: CSVVPRGTSTDTQYF. Here the CDR3 DNA reads TGCAGCGTTGTCCCGCGGGGAACTAGCACAGATACGCAGTATTTT. J is TRBJ2-3 and V is TRBV29-1, with D possibly being TRBD2 (6 bases). Per the germline V gene, CDR1 is SQVTM and CDR2 is ANQGSEA. V lost 4 bases and J 0 bases, leaving 14 bases between the germline ends. The CDR3 consists of 15 residues.

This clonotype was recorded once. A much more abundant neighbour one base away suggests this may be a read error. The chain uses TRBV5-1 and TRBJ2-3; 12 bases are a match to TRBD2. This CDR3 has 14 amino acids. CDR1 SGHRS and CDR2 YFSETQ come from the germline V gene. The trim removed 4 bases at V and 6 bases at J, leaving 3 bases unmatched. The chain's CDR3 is CASSTTSGGDTQYF. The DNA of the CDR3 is TGCGCCAGCAGCACGACTAGCGGGGGCGATACGCAGTATTTT.

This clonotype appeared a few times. In DNA form, the CDR3 reads TGTGCCAGCAGCCAAGTCGGACATATCATGAACACTGAAGCTTTCTTT. Amino acids: CASSQVGHIMNTEAFF. V gene TRBV4-2 combines with J gene TRBJ1-1; a weak D match, TRBD1 (5 bases). CDR3 length equals 16 residues. Germline assignment: CDR1 LGHNA and CDR2 YNFKEQ. The V gene lost 1 base and the J gene lost 0 bases, with 12 bases spanning the gap.